The sample holds a few counts of the clone carrying this T cell receptor (beta chain). Its antigen is unidentified. This sample was taken from a study of cytomegalovirus exposure and HLA in healthy donors. PCR employed 60 Vbeta and 13 Jbeta primers. Under the authors' procedure: An analysis that came later counted around 80 million unique TCR beta chains, approximately 10 million shared. Sequencing was performed with immunoSEQ multiplex PCR; in TCRdb, only in-frame clones are kept and a portion is missing. V and J calls and clone size follow that table, whereas D and trimming were derived from the DNA. The repertoire holds about 97,000 clones, with about 74% as singletons. Overall study results and limits: A later analysis by the authors found several of the most significant clusters apparently linked to common viral pathogens. For TCR beta chains, V- and J-gene trimming was later linked to a missense DCLRE1C variant. When analyzed later, the rates of TCR association showed variation by HLA locus, with DRB1 the most and HLA-C the fewest.

This CDR3 is built from 14 residues. With 3 bases removed from V and 3 bases from J, the gap between germline ends came to 9 bases. Germline V lookup: CDR1 SGHVS, CDR2 FQNEAQ. The V gene is TRBV7-8, the J gene TRBJ1-5, with D possibly TRBD1 on 6 matching bases. This sequence was found in a male donor in good health and CMV-seropositive. Input material: PBMCs. The DNA of the CDR3 is TGTGCCAGCAGCTTCGGACAGATCAATCAGCCCCAGCATTTT. It is translated as CASSFGQINQPQHF.